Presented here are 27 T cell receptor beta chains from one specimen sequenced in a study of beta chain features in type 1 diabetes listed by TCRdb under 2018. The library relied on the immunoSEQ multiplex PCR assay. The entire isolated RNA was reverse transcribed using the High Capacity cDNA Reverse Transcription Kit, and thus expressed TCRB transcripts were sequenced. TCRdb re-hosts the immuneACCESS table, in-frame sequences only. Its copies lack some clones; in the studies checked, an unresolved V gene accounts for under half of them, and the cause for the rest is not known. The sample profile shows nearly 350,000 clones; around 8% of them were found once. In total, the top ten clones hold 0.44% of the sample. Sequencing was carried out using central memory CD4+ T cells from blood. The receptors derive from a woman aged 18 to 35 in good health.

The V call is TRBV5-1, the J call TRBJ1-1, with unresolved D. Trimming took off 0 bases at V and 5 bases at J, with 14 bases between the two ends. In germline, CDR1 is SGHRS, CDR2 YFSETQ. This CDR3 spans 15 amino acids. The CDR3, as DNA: TGCGCCAGCAGCTTGGCCTTATCCCGAGGGACTGAAGCTTTCTTT. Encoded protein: CASSLALSRGTEAFF.

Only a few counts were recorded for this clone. The CDR3 here is CASSTSTSYNEQFF. The CDR3 region has the DNA TGTGCCAGCAGTACTAGCACCTCCTACAATGAGCAGTTCTTC. This chain links TRBV6-6 with TRBJ2-1; TRBD2 is a possible D gene (6 bases). CDR3 length: 14 amino acids. Germline CDR1 MNHNY, CDR2 SVGAGI (reference sequence). The V end was cut by 5 bases, the J end by 0 bases, with 8 bases between.

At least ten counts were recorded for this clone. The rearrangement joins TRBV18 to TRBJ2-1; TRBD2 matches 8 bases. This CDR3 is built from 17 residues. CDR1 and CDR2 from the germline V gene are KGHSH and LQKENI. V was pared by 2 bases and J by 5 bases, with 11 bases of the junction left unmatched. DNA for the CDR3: TGTGCCAGCTCACCAAACCTCCTAGCGGGTATCCACAATGAGCAGTTCTTC. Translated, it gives CASSPNLLAGIHNEQFF.

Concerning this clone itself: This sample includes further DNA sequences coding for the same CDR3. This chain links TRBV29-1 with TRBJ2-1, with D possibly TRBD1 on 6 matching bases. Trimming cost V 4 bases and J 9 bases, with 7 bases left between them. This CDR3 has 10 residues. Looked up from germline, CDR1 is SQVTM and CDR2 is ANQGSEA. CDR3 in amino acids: CSVGGLEQFF. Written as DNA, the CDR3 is TGCAGCGTTGGGGGGCTTGAGCAGTTCTTC.

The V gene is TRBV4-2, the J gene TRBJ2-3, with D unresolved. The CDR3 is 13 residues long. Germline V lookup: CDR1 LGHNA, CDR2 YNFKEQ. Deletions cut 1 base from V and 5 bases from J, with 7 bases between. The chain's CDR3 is CASSQVGKDTQYF. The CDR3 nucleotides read TGTGCCAGCAGCCAAGTGGGAAAAGATACGCAGTATTTT.

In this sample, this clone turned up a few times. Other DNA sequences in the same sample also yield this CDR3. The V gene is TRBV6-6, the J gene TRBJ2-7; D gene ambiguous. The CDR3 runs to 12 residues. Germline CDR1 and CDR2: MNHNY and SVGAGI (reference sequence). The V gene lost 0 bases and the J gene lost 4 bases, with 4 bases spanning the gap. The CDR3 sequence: CASSYSSYEQYF. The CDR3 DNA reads TGTGCCAGCAGTTACTCGTCGTACGAGCAGTACTTC.

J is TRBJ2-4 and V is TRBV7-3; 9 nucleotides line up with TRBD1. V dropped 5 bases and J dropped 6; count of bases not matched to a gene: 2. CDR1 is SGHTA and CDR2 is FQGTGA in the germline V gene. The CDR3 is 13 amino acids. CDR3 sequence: CASSLGQGNIQYF. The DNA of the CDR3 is TGTGCCAGCAGCCTGGGACAGGGAAACATTCAGTACTTC.

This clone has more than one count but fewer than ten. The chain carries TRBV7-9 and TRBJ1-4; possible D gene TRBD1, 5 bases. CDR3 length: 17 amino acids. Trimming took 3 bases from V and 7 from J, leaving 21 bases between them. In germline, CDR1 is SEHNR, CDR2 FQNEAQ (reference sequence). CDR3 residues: CASSFSSPTGLSEKLFF. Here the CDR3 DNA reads TGTGCCAGCAGCTTTAGTAGCCCCACAGGCCTGAGTGAAAAACTGTTTTTT.

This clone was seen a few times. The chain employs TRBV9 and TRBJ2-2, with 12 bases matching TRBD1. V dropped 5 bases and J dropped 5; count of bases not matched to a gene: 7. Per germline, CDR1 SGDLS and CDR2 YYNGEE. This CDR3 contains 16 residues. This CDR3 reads CASSPGQGAWTGELFF. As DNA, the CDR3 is TGTGCCAGCAGTCCGGGACAGGGGGCTTGGACCGGGGAGCTGTTTTTT.

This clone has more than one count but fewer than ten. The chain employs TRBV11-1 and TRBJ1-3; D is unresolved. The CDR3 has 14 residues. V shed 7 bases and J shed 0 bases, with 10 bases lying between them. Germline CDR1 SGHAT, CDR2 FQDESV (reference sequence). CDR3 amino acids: CASKRASSGNTIYF. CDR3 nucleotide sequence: TGTGCCAGCAAGAGGGCTAGCTCTGGAAACACCATATATTTT.

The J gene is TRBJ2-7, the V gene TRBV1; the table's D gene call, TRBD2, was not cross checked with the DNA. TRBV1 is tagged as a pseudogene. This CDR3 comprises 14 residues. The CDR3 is CTSSHLTSMNEQYF. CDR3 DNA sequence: TGCACCAGCAGCCACTTGACTAGTATGAACGAGCAGTACTTC.

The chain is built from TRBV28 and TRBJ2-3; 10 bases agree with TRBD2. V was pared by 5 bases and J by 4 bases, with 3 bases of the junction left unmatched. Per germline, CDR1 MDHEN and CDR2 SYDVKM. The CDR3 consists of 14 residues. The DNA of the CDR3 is TGTGCCAGCAGTGCTAGCGGGAGATCAGATACGCAGTATTTT. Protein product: CASSASGRSDTQYF.

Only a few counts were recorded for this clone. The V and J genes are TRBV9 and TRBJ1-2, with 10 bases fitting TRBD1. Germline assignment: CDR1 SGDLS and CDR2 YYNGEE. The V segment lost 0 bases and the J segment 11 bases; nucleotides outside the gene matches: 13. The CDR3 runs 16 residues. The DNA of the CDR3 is TGTGCCAGCAGCGTAGCGGCAGGGGGGACAGGGGCGAGATACACCTTC. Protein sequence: CASSVAAGGTGARYTF. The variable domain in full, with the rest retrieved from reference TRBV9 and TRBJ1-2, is DSGVTQTPKHLITATGQRVTLRCSPRSGDLSVYWYQQSLDQGLQFLIQYYNGEERAKGNILERFSAQQFPDLHSELNLSSLELGDSALYFCASSVAAGGTGARYTFGSGTRLTVV.

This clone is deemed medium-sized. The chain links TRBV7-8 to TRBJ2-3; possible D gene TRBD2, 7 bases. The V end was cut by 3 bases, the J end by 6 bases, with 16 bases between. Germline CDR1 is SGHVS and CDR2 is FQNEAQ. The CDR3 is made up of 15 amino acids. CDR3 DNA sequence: TGTGCCAGCAGCTTCTGGTCGGGGGGCGAGGATACGCAGTATTTT. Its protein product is CASSFWSGGEDTQYF.

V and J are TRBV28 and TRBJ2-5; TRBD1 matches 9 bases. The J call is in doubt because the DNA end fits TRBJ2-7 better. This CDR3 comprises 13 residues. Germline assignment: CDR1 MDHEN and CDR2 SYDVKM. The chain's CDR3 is CASSRQGVNEQYF. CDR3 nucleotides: TGTGCCAGCAGCAGACAGGGGGTGAACGAGCAGTACTTC.

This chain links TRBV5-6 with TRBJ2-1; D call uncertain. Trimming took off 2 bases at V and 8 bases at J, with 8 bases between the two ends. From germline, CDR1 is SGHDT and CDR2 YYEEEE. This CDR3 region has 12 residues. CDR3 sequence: CASSFLAYEQFF. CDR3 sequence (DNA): TGTGCCAGCAGCTTTCTTGCGTATGAGCAGTTCTTC.

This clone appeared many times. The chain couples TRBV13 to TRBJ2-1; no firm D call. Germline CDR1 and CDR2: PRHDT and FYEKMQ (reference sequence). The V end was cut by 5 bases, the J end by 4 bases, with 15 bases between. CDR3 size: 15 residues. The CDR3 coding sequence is TGTGCCAGCAGCCTGGGCAATGGAGTTTACAATGAGCAGTTCTTC. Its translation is CASSLGNGVYNEQFF.

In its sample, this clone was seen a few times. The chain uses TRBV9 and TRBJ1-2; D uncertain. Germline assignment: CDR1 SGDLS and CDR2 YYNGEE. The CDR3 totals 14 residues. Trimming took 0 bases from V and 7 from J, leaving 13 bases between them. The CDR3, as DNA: TGTGCCAGCAGCGTAGAGGTGGCCCGCGGTGGCTACACCTTC. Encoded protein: CASSVEVARGGYTF. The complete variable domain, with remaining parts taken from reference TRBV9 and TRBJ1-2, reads DSGVTQTPKHLITATGQRVTLRCSPRSGDLSVYWYQQSLDQGLQFLIQYYNGEERAKGNILERFSAQQFPDLHSELNLSSLELGDSALYFCASSVEVARGGYTFGSGTRLTVV.

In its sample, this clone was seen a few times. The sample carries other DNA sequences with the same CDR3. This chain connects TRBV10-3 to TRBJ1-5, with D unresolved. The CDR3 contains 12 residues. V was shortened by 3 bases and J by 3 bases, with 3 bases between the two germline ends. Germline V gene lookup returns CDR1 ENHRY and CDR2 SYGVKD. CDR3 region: CAISDLNQPQHF. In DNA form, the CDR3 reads TGTGCCATCAGTGATCTCAATCAGCCCCAGCATTTT.

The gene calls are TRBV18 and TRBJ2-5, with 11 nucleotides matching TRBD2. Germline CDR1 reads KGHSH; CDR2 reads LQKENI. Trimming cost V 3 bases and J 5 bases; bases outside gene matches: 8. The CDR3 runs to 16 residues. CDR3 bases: TGTGCCAGCTCACCTCTAGCGGGAGGTAGCAAGGAGACCCAGTACTTC. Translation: CASSPLAGGSKETQYF.

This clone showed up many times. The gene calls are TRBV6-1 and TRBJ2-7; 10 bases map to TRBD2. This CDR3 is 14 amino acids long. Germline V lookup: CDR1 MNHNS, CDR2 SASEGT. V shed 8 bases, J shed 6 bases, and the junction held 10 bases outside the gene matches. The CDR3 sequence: CASASGSSRGEQYF. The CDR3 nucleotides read TGTGCCAGCGCTAGCGGGAGCTCCCGGGGCGAGCAGTACTTC.

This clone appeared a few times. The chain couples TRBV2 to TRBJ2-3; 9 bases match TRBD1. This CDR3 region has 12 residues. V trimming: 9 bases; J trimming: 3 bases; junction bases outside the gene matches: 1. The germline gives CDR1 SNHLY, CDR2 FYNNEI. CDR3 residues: CARGTGTDTQYF. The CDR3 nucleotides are TGTGCCAGGGGGACAGGGACAGATACGCAGTATTTT.

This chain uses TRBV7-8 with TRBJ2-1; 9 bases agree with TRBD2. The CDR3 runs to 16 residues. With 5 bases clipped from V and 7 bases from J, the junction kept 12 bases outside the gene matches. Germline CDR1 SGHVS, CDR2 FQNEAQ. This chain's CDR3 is CASSPRISGSENEQFF. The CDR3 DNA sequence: TGTGCCAGCAGCCCGCGTATTAGCGGGAGTGAAAATGAGCAGTTCTTC.

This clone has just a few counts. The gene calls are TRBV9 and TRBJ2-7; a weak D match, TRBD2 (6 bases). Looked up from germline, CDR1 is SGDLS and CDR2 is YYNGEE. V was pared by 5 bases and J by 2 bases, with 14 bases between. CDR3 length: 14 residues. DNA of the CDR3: TGTGCCAGCAGTCCTAGCGTAAGCCCCTACGAGCAGTACTTC. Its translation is CASSPSVSPYEQYF.

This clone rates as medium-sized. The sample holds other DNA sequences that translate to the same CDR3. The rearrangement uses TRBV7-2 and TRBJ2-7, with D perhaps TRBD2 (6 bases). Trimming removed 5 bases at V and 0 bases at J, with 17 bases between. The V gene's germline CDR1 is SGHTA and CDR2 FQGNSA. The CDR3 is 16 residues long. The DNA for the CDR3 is TGTGCCAGCAGCATTAGTAGCGGTGGGGCCTCCTACGAGCAGTACTTC. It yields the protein CASSISSGGASYEQYF.

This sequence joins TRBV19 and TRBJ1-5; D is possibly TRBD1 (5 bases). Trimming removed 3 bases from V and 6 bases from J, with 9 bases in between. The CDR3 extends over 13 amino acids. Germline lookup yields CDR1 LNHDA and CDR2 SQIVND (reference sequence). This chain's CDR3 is CASSMTVGQPQHF. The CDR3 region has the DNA TGTGCCAGTAGTATGACAGTCGGTCAGCCCCAGCATTTT. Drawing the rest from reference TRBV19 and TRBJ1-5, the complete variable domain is DGGITQSPKYLFRKEGQNVTLSCEQNLNHDAMYWYRQDPGQGLRLIYYSQIVNDFQKGDIAEGYSVSREKKESFPLTVTSAQKNPTAFYLCASSMTVGQPQHFGDGTRLSIL.

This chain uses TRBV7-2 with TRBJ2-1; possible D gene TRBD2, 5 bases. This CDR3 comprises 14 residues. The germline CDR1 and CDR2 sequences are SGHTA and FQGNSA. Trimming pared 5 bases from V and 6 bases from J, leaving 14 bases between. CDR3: CASSATLEGNEQFF. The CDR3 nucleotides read TGTGCCAGCAGCGCGACCCTAGAGGGCAATGAGCAGTTCTTC.